This T cell receptor (beta chain) is drawn from a study of blood T cell repertoires in COVID-19. In the study overall: COVID-19 samples, acute and convalescent, were from the United States, Italy and Spain. Nucleic acid was either cDNA or gDNA, and it came from T cells, B-cell-depleted T cells, or PBMCs.

V was cut by 0 bases and J by 0 bases, with 12 bases left in between. Germline CDR1 reads MNHEY; CDR2 reads SVGEGT. The length of the CDR3 is 17 residues. Methods used by the authors: For nucleated cells, counts were estimated from reference gene primer amplification. Clones were sequenced by immunoSEQ multiplex PCR, and TCRdb holds only the in-frame ones, with some missing. V and J calls and clone size are as listed in that table; D and trimming were resolved from the DNA. In the table there are more than 85,000 clones, around 76% of which are singletons. The sequence was collected from a woman between 70 and 85 years old with acute or convalescent COVID-19. The rearrangement links TRBV6-2 or TRBV6-3 to TRBJ2-1; D call uncertain. The source material was peripheral blood. For the CDR3, the DNA is TGTGCCAGCAGTTACTCCCGAGCCTTGATCTCCTACAATGAGCAGTTCTTC. Translation gives CASSYSRALISYNEQFF.